This T cell receptor (beta chain) stems from a study of T cells in Graves' hyperthyroidism and ophthalmopathy. It was RNA transcripts that yielded the amplified TCR beta CDR3 regions. First-round RT-PCR with HTBI primers amplified the TCR CDR3 region. From the multiplex PCR reads, TCRdb called clonotypes with MiXCR, one entry per CDR3 protein. The data show about 290,000 distinct CDR3 sequences, with roughly 19% seen just once and 35% to 40% held by the top ten. This clonotype occurred many times. V lost 3 bases and J lost 7; bases outside the gene matches: 1. The CDR3 has 12 residues. CDR1 and CDR2 (germline): DFQATT, SNEGSKA (reference sequence).

The clonotype originates from a man aged 45-60 years with Graves' ophthalmopathy. The sequencing input was blood. The chain couples TRBV20-1 to TRBJ1-2; 11 bases line up with TRBD1. This CDR3 is CSASGTGGGYTF. DNA of the CDR3: TGCAGTGCTAGCGGGACAGGGGGTGGCTACACCTTC.